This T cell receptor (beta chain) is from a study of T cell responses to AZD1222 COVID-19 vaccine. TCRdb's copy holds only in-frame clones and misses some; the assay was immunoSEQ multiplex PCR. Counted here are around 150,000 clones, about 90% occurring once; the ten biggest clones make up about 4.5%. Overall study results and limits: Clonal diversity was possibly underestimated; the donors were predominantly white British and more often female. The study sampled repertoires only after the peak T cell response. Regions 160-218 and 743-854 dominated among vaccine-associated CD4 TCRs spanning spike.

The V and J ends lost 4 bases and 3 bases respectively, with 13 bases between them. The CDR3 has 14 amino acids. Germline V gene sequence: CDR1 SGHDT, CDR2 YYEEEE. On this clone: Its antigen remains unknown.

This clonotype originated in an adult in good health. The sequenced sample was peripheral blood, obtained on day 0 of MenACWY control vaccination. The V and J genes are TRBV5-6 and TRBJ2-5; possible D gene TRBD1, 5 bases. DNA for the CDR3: TGTGCCAGCAGCCCGATCACAGGAGAAGAGACCCAGTACTTC. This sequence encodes CASSPITGEETQYF.